These 30 T cell receptor beta chains were all obtained from the same sample, sequenced in a study of shared clonotypes between healthy human individuals. Assay: immunoSEQ multiplex PCR; the TCRdb copy retains only in-frame clones and omits some. This table has approximately 590,000 clones, 95% appearing once. Positively selected for CCR7, the CD45RO-negative cells used as naive CD8 cells excluded terminally differentiated effector memory CD45RA+ cells. The specimen sequenced was naive CD8+ T cells sorted from blood. The receptors originated from a woman between 25 and 40 years old in good health.

J is TRBJ2-3 and V is TRBV27; 10 bases line up with TRBD1. The V gene's germline CDR1 is MNHEY and CDR2 SMNVEV (reference sequence). This CDR3 has 17 amino acids. V was clipped by 0 bases and J by 2 bases; unmatched bases: 5. CDR3 amino acids: CASSLSPGTGVTDTQYF. The CDR3 bases are TGTGCCAGCAGTTTATCCCCCGGGACAGGGGTCACAGATACGCAGTATTTT.

This rearrangement joins TRBV7-9 to TRBJ1-1, with D hard to call. Trimming removed 1 base at V and 1 base at J, with 13 bases between. CDR1 and CDR2 (germline): SEHNR, FQNEAQ (reference sequence). This CDR3 has 16 residues. In DNA form, the CDR3 reads TGTGCCAGCAGCTTAGTGGCACGGCAGGCGAACACTGAAGCTTTCTTT. This codes for CASSLVARQANTEAFF.

The chain joins TRBV2 to TRBJ2-1; possible D gene TRBD2, 6 bases. V gave up 6 bases and J gave up 0 bases, with 6 bases separating them. The CDR3 spans 13 residues. Germline CDR1 and CDR2: SNHLY and FYNNEI. CDR3 in DNA: TGTGCCAGCAGGCGGGGCTCCTACAATGAGCAGTTCTTC. The encoded protein is CASRRGSYNEQFF.

This clone was recorded only once. This chain joins TRBV11-3 and TRBJ2-1, with 8 bases lining up with TRBD2. The V segment lost 5 bases and the J segment 7 bases; nucleotides outside the gene matches: 7. This CDR3 is 14 amino acids long. In germline, CDR1 is SGHNT, CDR2 YENEEA. The CDR3 protein is CASSPRGGRNEQFF. The DNA of the CDR3 is TGTGCCAGCAGCCCAAGGGGCGGGAGGAATGAGCAGTTCTTC.

This chain connects TRBV15 to TRBJ2-1, with TRBD2 identical over 8 bases. This CDR3 region has 16 residues. Germline V gives CDR1 LNHNV, CDR2 YYDKDF (reference sequence). V shed 5 bases and J 5 bases; nucleotides not matched to a gene: 11. DNA of the CDR3: TGTGCCACCAGCGGACTGAGCGGGAGTATCCACAATGAGCAGTTCTTC. This translates into CATSGLSGSIHNEQFF.

The chain combines TRBV4-1 with TRBJ1-1; perhaps TRBD1 as D (6 bases). The CDR3 runs to 14 residues. Germline CDR1 MGHRA, CDR2 YSYEKL. V lost 0 bases and J 11 bases, leaving 16 bases between the germline ends. CDR3: CASSQDLEGGAAFF. The CDR3 coding sequence is TGCGCCAGCAGCCAAGATTTAGAGGGGGGGGCGGCTTTCTTT.

The gene calls are TRBV7-9 and TRBJ2-3; 9 bases line up with TRBD1. Trimming at V came to 6 bases and at J to 6 bases, leaving 13 bases not matched to a gene. The V gene's germline CDR1 is SEHNR and CDR2 FQNEAQ (reference sequence). CDR3 length: 16 residues. For the CDR3, the DNA is TGTGCCAGCAGGGGTGTAGTAGGGACAGGGCGGGATACGCAGTATTTT. This translates into CASRGVVGTGRDTQYF.

This rearrangement joins TRBV5-6 to TRBJ1-1; D unresolved. CDR1 and CDR2 from the germline V gene are SGHDT and YYEEEE. Trimming removed 3 bases from V and 7 bases from J, with 13 bases in between. The CDR3 is made up of 13 amino acids. The CDR3 coding sequence is TGTGCCAGCAGCTGGAGTGCCTTAAATGAAGCTTTCTTT. Translated: CASSWSALNEAFF.

This clone was counted a single time. The rearrangement joins TRBV27 to TRBJ2-1, with 9 bases fitting TRBD2. The CDR3 sequence is 15 residues long. Trimming took 3 bases from V and 8 from J; bases not matched to a gene: 8. Germline loops: CDR1 MNHEY, CDR2 SMNVEV (reference sequence). The CDR3 spells CASSFPLAGSDEQFF. CDR3 nucleotide sequence: TGTGCCAGCAGTTTCCCCCTAGCGGGAAGCGATGAGCAGTTCTTC.

V and J are TRBV2 and TRBJ2-1; D not resolved. V was pared by 7 bases and J by 4 bases, with 14 bases between. Per germline, CDR1 SNHLY and CDR2 FYNNEI. This CDR3 comprises 14 residues. The CDR3 nucleotides are TGTGCCAGCACCGACCTCCCTGGGTACAATGAGCAGTTCTTC. Protein product: CASTDLPGYNEQFF.

The table lists this clone with a count of one. The chain recombines TRBV29-1 with TRBJ1-1; no firm D call. The CDR3 has 17 amino acids. With 3 bases removed from V and 6 bases from J, the gap between germline ends came to 26 bases. CDR1 is SQVTM and CDR2 is ANQGSEA in the germline V gene. CDR3 sequence: CSVEVARLIQGGPEAFF. CDR3 nucleotides: TGCAGCGTTGAGGTAGCCAGGCTGATTCAAGGCGGGCCTGAAGCTTTCTTT.

The V gene is TRBV10-1, the J gene TRBJ2-3, with D perhaps given as TRBD1 or TRBD2 (5 bases each). Germline CDR1 reads WNHNN; CDR2 reads SYGVQD (reference sequence). The V end was cut by 4 bases, the J end by 2 bases, with 10 bases between. The CDR3 spans 14 residues. The CDR3 DNA follows: TGCGCCAGCAGTGGGGGGAGTACCACAGATACGCAGTATTTT. It specifies CASSGGSTTDTQYF.

The chain couples TRBV27 to TRBJ2-7; D is undetermined. V lost 6 bases, J lost 5 bases, and 14 bases lay in between. The CDR3 sequence is 13 residues long. Germline V lookup: CDR1 MNHEY, CDR2 SMNVEV (reference sequence). The chain's CDR3 is CASSDLGLNEQYF. CDR3 DNA: TGTGCCAGCAGCGACCTAGGGCTTAACGAGCAGTACTTC.

The CDR3 loop reads CASSLPWDYNEQFF. The CDR3 coding sequence is TGCGCCAGCAGCTTGCCGTGGGACTACAATGAGCAGTTCTTC. This chain connects TRBV5-1 to TRBJ2-1; D is uncertain. The V and J ends lost 1 base and 3 bases respectively, with 8 bases between them. From germline, CDR1 is SGHRS and CDR2 YFSETQ. The length of the CDR3 is 14 residues.

This clone was detected once. The gene calls are TRBV11-2 and TRBJ2-1; no clear D gene. V shed 6 bases and J shed 6 bases, with 12 bases lying between them. This CDR3 comprises 13 residues. Germline V lookup: CDR1 SGHAT, CDR2 FQNNGV. Written as DNA, the CDR3 is TGTGCCAGCAGAAAAACCGCGAGCAATGAGCAGTTCTTC. This codes for CASRKTASNEQFF.

This clone occurred a few times. Other nucleotide sequences from this sample produce the same CDR3. The chain uses TRBV19 and TRBJ2-7; D uncertain. The V gene lost 3 bases and the J gene lost 0 bases, with 6 bases spanning the gap. This CDR3 comprises 13 residues. The germline CDR1 and CDR2 sequences are LNHDA and SQIVND (reference sequence). This CDR3 reads CASSIGNSYEQYF. The CDR3, as DNA: TGTGCCAGTAGTATTGGCAACTCCTACGAGCAGTACTTC.

The chain couples TRBV11-2 to TRBJ2-7, with TRBD2 matching 7 bases. V shed 5 bases and J 6 bases; nucleotides not matched to a gene: 7. The CDR3 sequence is 13 residues long. CDR1 is SGHAT and CDR2 is FQNNGV in the germline V gene. The CDR3 sequence: CASSHRGGVEQYF. The CDR3 bases are TGTGCCAGCAGCCATCGCGGGGGTGTCGAGCAGTACTTC.

V and J are TRBV5-4 and TRBJ2-7; D may match TRBD1 or TRBD2 (5 bases each). In germline, CDR1 is SGHNT, CDR2 YYREEE (reference sequence). This CDR3 is built from 14 residues. The V and J ends lost 2 bases and 3 bases respectively, with 12 bases between them. The CDR3 DNA sequence: TGTGCCAGCAGCTTCGGGGCAGGCGGCTACGAGCAGTACTTC. Translation gives CASSFGAGGYEQYF.

This sequence joins TRBV5-4 and TRBJ2-4; 10 bases map to TRBD2. Germline V CDR1 and CDR2: SGHNT, YYREEE (reference sequence). The CDR3 runs 17 residues. The V segment lost 2 bases and the J segment 1 base; nucleotides outside the gene matches: 6. As DNA, the CDR3 is TGTGCCAGCAGCTTAGCGGGAGGGAGTCGGGCCAAAAACATTCAGTACTTC. Translation: CASSLAGGSRAKNIQYF.

This sequence joins TRBV15 and TRBJ1-2, with 7 nucleotides matching TRBD1. There are 17 residues in the CDR3. CDR1 and CDR2 from the germline V gene are LNHNV and YYDKDF (reference sequence). V shed 0 bases and J 6 bases; nucleotides not matched to a gene: 13. In DNA form, the CDR3 reads TGTGCCACCAGCAGAGAGCCGAGACAGGGACGCAGGGATGGCTACACCTTC. It yields the protein CATSREPRQGRRDGYTF.

V usage is TRBV6-5 and J usage is TRBJ2-1; D gene unclear. The CDR3 runs 12 residues. V was cut by 4 bases and J by 7 bases, with 8 bases left in between. Germline CDR1 MNHEY, CDR2 SVGAGI. CDR3 amino acids: CASSSNRNEQFF. The DNA of the CDR3 is TGTGCCAGCAGTTCCAACAGAAATGAGCAGTTCTTC.

The genes are TRBV28 and TRBJ2-5; D gene uncertain. The end of the DNA is better explained by TRBJ2-7, so the J call may be wrong. The CDR3 is 11 residues long. CDR1 is MDHEN and CDR2 is SYDVKM in the germline V gene. The CDR3 DNA sequence: TGTGCCAGCGGGATAAGTTACGAGCAGTACTTC. Protein sequence: CASGISYEQYF.

The V and J genes are TRBV11-2 and TRBJ2-1; no clear D gene. Germline V gives CDR1 SGHAT, CDR2 FQNNGV. The CDR3 extends over 17 amino acids. V was trimmed by 5 bases and J by 3 bases, leaving 20 bases between them. CDR3 in amino acids: CASSPEVDLPLYNEQFF. The CDR3 DNA is TGTGCCAGCAGCCCCGAGGTCGACTTGCCTCTCTACAATGAGCAGTTCTTC.

This CDR3 is CASKGTSGRGVLGTGELFF. The CDR3 coding sequence is TGTGCCAGCAAGGGGACTAGCGGGAGAGGGGTTCTGGGCACCGGGGAGCTGTTTTTT. This chain links TRBV2 with TRBJ2-2, with 14 bases identical to TRBD2. CDR3 length equals 19 residues. J was trimmed by 4 bases and V by 7 bases; bases with no gene match: 14. Germline V gene sequence: CDR1 SNHLY, CDR2 FYNNEI. Looking up the rest from reference TRBV2 and TRBJ2-2 gives the full variable domain: EPEVTQTPSHQVTQMGQEVILRCVPISNHLYFYWYRQILGQKVEFLVSFYNNEISEKSEIFDDQFSVERPDGSNFTLKIRSTKLEDSAMYFCASKGTSGRGVLGTGELFFGEGSRLTVL.

This clone was seen a single time. This chain links TRBV20-1 with TRBJ2-1; D is unclear. Germline CDR1 reads DFQATT; CDR2 reads SNEGSKA (reference sequence). The CDR3 spans 11 residues. The V end was cut by 4 bases, the J end by 9 bases, with 10 bases between. CDR3 nucleotide sequence: TGCAGTGCTAAAGTAGTCGCTGAGCAGTTCTTC. Protein: CSAKVVAEQFF.

V usage is TRBV5-1 and J usage is TRBJ2-3; unclear D gene. The CDR3 is 12 amino acids. Trimming took off 2 bases at V and 4 bases at J, with 5 bases between the two ends. The germline V gene encodes CDR1 SGHRS and CDR2 YFSETQ. CDR3 in amino acids: CASSLTADTQYF. The CDR3 region has the DNA TGCGCCAGCAGCTTAACCGCAGATACGCAGTATTTT. Based on the CDR3 plus reference TRBV5-1 and TRBJ2-3, the full variable domain is KAGVTQTPRYLIKTRGQQVTLSCSPISGHRSVSWYQQTPGQGLQFLFEYFSETQRNKGNFPGRFSGRQFSNSRSEMNVSTLELGDSALYLCASSLTADTQYFGPGTRLTVL.

The chain uses TRBV5-6 and TRBJ2-5; D unresolved. This CDR3 region has 14 residues. V lost 0 bases and J 5 bases, leaving 11 bases between the germline ends. Germline V gene data show CDR1 as SGHDT and CDR2 as YYEEEE. The DNA of the CDR3 is TGTGCCAGCAGCTTGGCGTCGGCGTACGAGACCCAGTACTTC. This gives the protein CASSLASAYETQYF.

The DNA of the CDR3 is TGTGCCAGCAGCTACTGGCGGGAGGAGGGGGGTGGACAGTTCTTC. Translating gives CASSYWREEGGGQFF. This rearrangement joins TRBV11-2 to TRBJ2-1; 8 bases fit TRBD2. The germline V gene has CDR1 SGHAT and CDR2 FQNNGV. J gave up 13 bases and V 4 bases, and 15 bases lay outside the gene matches. The CDR3 loop spans 15 amino acids.

The J gene is TRBJ2-7, the V gene TRBV5-6; D perhaps matches TRBD1 (6 bases). V lost 2 bases to trimming and J lost 2 bases, with 11 bases between them. The CDR3 has 14 residues. CDR1 SGHDT and CDR2 YYEEEE come from the germline V gene. Here the CDR3 reads CASSLQGFPYEQYF. CDR3 DNA: TGTGCCAGCAGCTTACAGGGATTTCCCTACGAGCAGTACTTC.

The CDR3 bases are TGTGCCAGCAGCTTAGCTAGCGGGCAACCCTACGAGCAGTACTTC. Its translation is CASSLASGQPYEQYF. The rearrangement joins TRBV13 to TRBJ2-7, with 8 nucleotides matching TRBD2. The V and J ends lost 1 base and 2 bases, in that order; junction bases with no gene match: 4. Germline CDR1 reads PRHDT; CDR2 reads FYEKMQ (reference sequence). There are 15 residues in the CDR3.